One and the same sample provided the 11 T cell receptor beta chains below, sequenced in a study of blood T cell repertoires in COVID-19. Clones were read by immunoSEQ multiplex PCR, and TCRdb kept only the in-frame ones, dropping some. The repertoire holds about 73,000 clones, with approximately 80% as singletons. The sample taken for sequencing was peripheral blood. These receptors were obtained from an older man with active or convalescent COVID-19.

This chain links TRBV6-5 with TRBJ2-1; D may be TRBD2 (6 bases). This CDR3 contains 15 residues. V lost 7 bases, J lost 4 bases, and 17 bases lay in between. Germline-derived CDR1 and CDR2 are MNHEY and SVGAGI. The CDR3 sequence: CASKEGIRGYNEQFF. In DNA, the CDR3 is TGTGCCAGCAAAGAGGGAATACGGGGGTACAATGAGCAGTTCTTC.

The CDR3 DNA reads TGTGCCAGCAGCTGGAGACAGGGCGAGCAGTACTTC. It encodes CASSWRQGEQYF. V usage is TRBV28 and J usage is TRBJ2-7, with 7 bases that match TRBD1. In germline, CDR1 is MDHEN, CDR2 SYDVKM. Germline trimming cut 6 bases from V and 6 bases from J; bases unmatched to any gene: 5. The CDR3 is 12 amino acids.

The chain couples TRBV5-1 to TRBJ2-1, with TRBD1 as a possible D gene (6 bases). CDR3 length equals 14 residues. The ends were cut back, 4 bases at V and 2 bases at J, with 10 bases in the middle. CDR1 is SGHRS and CDR2 is YFSETQ in the germline V gene. The CDR3 sequence is CASSRQVTYNEQFF. The CDR3 DNA reads as TGCGCCAGCAGCCGACAGGTGACCTACAATGAGCAGTTCTTC. Drawing the rest from reference TRBV5-1 and TRBJ2-1, the complete variable domain is KAGVTQTPRYLIKTRGQQVTLSCSPISGHRSVSWYQQTPGQGLQFLFEYFSETQRNKGNFPGRFSGRQFSNSRSEMNVSTLELGDSALYLCASSRQVTYNEQFFGPGTRLTVL.

The V gene is TRBV10-1, the J gene TRBJ2-5; 9 nucleotides agree with TRBD2. Germline assignment: CDR1 WNHNN and CDR2 SYGVQD (reference sequence). J gave up 0 bases and V 8 bases, and 7 bases lay outside the gene matches. The CDR3 runs 15 residues. Here the CDR3 DNA reads TGCGCCAGCGTAGCGGGGGTCCTGTACCAAGAGACCCAGTACTTC. Its translation: CASVAGVLYQETQYF.

The chain links TRBV6-5 to TRBJ2-6; perhaps TRBD1 as D (5 bases). V was clipped by 8 bases and J by 3 bases, with 8 bases between them. Germline V gene data show CDR1 as MNHEY and CDR2 as SVGAGI. The CDR3 contains 13 residues. CDR3 protein: CASQGYGANVLTF. CDR3 DNA: TGTGCCAGCCAGGGTTATGGGGCCAACGTCCTGACTTTC.

This chain uses TRBV2 with TRBJ1-5; the D gene is possibly TRBD1 (6 bases). Deletions cut 8 bases from V and 9 bases from J, with 17 bases between. From germline, CDR1 is SNHLY and CDR2 FYNNEI. The CDR3 sequence is 13 residues long. CDR3 nucleotide sequence: TGTGCCAGCGAAGCCGGGACATCGCGGCCCCAGCATTTT. Protein product: CASEAGTSRPQHF.

The CDR3 spells CASSPTGLGPGKNIQYF. The DNA for the CDR3 is TGTGCCAGCAGCCCGACAGGGTTGGGTCCGGGCAAAAACATTCAGTACTTC. V gene TRBV27 combines with J gene TRBJ2-4; 7 bases match TRBD1. Trimming took 6 bases from V and 3 from J; bases not matched to a gene: 14. Germline V gene lookup returns CDR1 MNHEY and CDR2 SMNVEV (reference sequence). The CDR3 length is 17 residues.

The gene calls are TRBV7-8 and TRBJ1-6; 8 nucleotides agree with TRBD1. This CDR3 is 15 amino acids long. Germline V lookup: CDR1 SGHVS, CDR2 FQNEAQ. V trimming: 5 bases; J trimming: 6 bases; junction bases outside the gene matches: 6. This CDR3 reads CASSISTGVNSPLHF. In nucleotides, the CDR3 is TGTGCCAGCAGCATATCGACAGGGGTTAATTCACCCCTCCACTTT. Complete variable domain (other parts from reference TRBV7-8 and TRBJ1-6): GAGVSQSPRYKVAKRGQDVALRCDPISGHVSLFWYQQALGQGPEFLTYFQNEAQLDKSGLPSDRFFAERPEGSVSTLKIQRTQQEDSAVYLCASSISTGVNSPLHFGNGTRLTVT.

The chain links TRBV7-2 to TRBJ2-2; unclear D gene. The germline CDR1 and CDR2 sequences are SGHTA and FQGNSA. The CDR3 is made up of 13 amino acids. V was cut by 2 bases and J by 8 bases, with 9 bases left in between. The CDR3 is CASSLLRRGELFF. The CDR3 DNA reads TGTGCCAGCAGCTTATTGCGTCGAGGGGAGCTGTTTTTT.

This chain uses TRBV11-3 with TRBJ2-2; D is ambiguous. Germline CDR1 SGHNT, CDR2 YENEEA. The CDR3 is 13 residues long. Trimming took 5 bases from V and 7 from J, leaving 11 bases between them. This CDR3 is CASSETSNGELFF. The CDR3 region has the DNA TGTGCCAGCAGCGAAACATCAAACGGGGAGCTGTTTTTT.

The chain combines TRBV19 with TRBJ2-3; possibly TRBD1 for D (6 bases). The CDR3 has 14 residues. Between the trimmed V and J ends, which lost 5 bases and 3 bases, there was a span of 12 bases. Germline loops: CDR1 LNHDA, CDR2 SQIVND (reference sequence). CDR3 DNA sequence: TGTGCCAGTAGTCCCCGTACAGGGACAGATACGCAGTATTTT. The encoded protein is CASSPRTGTDTQYF.